This TCR beta chain comes out of a study of immune evolution from preneoplasia to lung adenocarcinoma. Overall study results and limits: From normal lung to invasive adenocarcinoma, top clone frequencies appeared to decrease.

The CDR3 is 13 amino acids. Trimming removed 4 bases at V and 0 bases at J, with 5 bases between. Germline values: CDR1 SGHNT, CDR2 YYREEE (reference sequence). The repertoire was sequenced with immunoSEQ multiplex PCR; TCRdb's copy has only in-frame clones and lacks some. The table has over 7,000 clones, 79% seen once. The sample holds a few counts of this clone. Its specificity is not known. The chain is built from TRBV5-4 and TRBJ1-5; D remains unclear. Sequencing was done on a sample of FFPE invasive lung adenocarcinoma tissue. The source is a person in their 40s with lung adenocarcinoma. The CDR3 loop is CASSIDSNQPQHF. CDR3 DNA sequence: TGTGCCAGCAGCATAGATAGCAATCAGCCCCAGCATTTT.